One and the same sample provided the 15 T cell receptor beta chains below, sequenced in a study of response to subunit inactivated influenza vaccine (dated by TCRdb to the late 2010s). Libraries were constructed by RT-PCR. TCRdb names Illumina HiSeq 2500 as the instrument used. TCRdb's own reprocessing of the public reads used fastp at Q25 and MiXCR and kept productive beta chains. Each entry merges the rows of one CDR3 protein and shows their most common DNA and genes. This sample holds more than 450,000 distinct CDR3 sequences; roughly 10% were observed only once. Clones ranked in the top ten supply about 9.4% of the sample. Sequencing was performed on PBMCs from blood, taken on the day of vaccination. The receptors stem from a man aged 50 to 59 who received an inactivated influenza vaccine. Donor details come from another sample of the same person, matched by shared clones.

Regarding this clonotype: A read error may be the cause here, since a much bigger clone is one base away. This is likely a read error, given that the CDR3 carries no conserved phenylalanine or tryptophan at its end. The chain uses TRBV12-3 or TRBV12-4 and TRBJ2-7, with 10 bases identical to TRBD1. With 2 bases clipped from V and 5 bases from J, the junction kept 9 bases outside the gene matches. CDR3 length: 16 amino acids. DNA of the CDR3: TGTGCCAGCAGTTTATCTCCGGGACAGGGGAGGGACGAGCAGTACCTC. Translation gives CASSLSPGQGRDEQYL.

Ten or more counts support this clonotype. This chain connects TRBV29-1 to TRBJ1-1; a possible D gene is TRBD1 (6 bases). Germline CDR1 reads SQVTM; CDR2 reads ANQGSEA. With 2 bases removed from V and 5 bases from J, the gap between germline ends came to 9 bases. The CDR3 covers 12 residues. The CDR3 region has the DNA TGCAGCGTTGAAAGGGGGGGTACTGAAGCTTTCTTT. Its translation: CSVERGGTEAFF. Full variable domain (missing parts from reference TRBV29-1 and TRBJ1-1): SAVISQKPSRDICQRGTSLTIQCQVDSQVTMMFWYRQQPGQSLTLIATANQGSEATYESGFVIDKFPISRPNLTFSTLTVSNMSPEDSSIYLCSVERGGTEAFFGQGTRLTVV.

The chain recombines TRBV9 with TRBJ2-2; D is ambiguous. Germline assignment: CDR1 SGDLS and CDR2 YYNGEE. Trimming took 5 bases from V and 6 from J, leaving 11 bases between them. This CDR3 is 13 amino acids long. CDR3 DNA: TGTGCCAGCAGAGTTTCTAGTTCCGGGGAGCTGTTTTTT. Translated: CASRVSSSGELFF.

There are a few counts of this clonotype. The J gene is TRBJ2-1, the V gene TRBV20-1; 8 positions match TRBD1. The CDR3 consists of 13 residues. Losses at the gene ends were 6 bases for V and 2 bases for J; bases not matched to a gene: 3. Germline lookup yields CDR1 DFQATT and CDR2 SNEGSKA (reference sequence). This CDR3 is CSAKTGAYNEQFF. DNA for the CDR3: TGCAGTGCAAAGACAGGGGCCTACAATGAGCAGTTCTTC.

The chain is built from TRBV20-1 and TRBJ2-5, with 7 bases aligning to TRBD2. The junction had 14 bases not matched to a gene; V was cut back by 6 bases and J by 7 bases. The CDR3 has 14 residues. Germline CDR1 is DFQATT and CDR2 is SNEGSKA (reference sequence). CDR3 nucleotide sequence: TGCAGTGCAGCGGGACGCCTGTCCTTTGGGACCCAGTACTTC. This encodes CSAAGRLSFGTQYF.

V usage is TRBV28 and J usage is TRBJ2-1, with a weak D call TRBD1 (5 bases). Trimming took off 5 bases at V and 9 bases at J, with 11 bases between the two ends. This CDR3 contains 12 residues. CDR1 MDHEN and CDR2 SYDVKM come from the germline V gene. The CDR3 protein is CASSADKGEQFF. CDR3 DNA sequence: TGTGCCAGCAGTGCGGACAAGGGTGAGCAGTTCTTC. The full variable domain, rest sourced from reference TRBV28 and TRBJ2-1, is DVKVTQSSRYLVKRTGEKVFLECVQDMDHENMFWYRQDPGLGLRLIYFSYDVKMKEKGDIPEGYSVSREKKERFSLILESASTNQTSMYLCASSADKGEQFFGPGTRLTVL.

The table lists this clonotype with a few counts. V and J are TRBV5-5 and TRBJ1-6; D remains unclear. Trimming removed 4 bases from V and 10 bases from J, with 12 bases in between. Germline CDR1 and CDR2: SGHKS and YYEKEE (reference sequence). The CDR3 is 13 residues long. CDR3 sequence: CASSDSLVSPLHF. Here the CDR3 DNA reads TGTGCCAGCAGCGACTCCTTGGTGTCACCCCTCCACTTT.

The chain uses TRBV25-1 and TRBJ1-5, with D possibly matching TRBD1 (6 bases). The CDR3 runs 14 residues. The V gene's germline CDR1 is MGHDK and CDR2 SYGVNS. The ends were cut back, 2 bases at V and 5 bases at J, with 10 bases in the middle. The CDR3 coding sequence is TGTGCCAGCAGTGAAACAGGGTTAGATCAGCCCCAGCATTTT. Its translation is CASSETGLDQPQHF.

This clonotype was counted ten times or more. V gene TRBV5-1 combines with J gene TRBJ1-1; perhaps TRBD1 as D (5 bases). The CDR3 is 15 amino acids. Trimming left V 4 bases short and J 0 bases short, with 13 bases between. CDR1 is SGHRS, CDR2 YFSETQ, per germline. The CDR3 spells CASSDQGSMNTEAFF. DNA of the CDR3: TGCGCCAGCAGCGACCAGGGTTCCATGAACACTGAAGCTTTCTTT.

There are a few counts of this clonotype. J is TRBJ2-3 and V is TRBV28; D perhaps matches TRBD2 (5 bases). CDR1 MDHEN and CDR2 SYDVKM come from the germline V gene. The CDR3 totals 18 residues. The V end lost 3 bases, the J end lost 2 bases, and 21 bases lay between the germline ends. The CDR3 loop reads CASSLFPIAGSPTDTQYF. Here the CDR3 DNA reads TGTGCCAGCAGTTTGTTCCCAATCGCGGGTAGCCCCACAGATACGCAGTATTTT.

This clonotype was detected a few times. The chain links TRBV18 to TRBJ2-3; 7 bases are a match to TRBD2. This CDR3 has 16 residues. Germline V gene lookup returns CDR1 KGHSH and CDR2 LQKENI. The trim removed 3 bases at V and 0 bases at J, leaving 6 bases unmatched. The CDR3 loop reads CASSPSSGISTDTQYF. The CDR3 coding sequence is TGTGCCAGCTCACCCTCGAGCGGGATCAGCACAGATACGCAGTATTTT.

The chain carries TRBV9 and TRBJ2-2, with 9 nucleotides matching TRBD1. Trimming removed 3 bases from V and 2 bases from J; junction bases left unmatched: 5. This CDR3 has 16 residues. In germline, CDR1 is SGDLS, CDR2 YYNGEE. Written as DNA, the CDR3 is TGTGCCAGCAGCGCACCGGGACAGGGCAACACCGGGGAGCTGTTTTTT. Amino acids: CASSAPGQGNTGELFF.

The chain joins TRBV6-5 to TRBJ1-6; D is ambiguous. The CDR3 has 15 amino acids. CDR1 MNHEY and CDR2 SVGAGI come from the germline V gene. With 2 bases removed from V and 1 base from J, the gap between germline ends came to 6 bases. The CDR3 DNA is TGTGCCAGCAGTTACCAGTGGTCCTATAATTCACCCCTCCACTTT. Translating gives CASSYQWSYNSPLHF.

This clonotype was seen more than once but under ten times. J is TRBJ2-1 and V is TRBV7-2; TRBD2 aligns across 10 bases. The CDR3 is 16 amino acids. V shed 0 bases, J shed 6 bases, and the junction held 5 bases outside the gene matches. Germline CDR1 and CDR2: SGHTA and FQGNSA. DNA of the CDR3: TGTGCCAGCAGCTTAGCTAGCGGGAGGTCGGGCAATGAGCAGTTCTTC. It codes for CASSLASGRSGNEQFF. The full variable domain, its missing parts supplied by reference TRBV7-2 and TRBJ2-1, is GAGVSQSPSNKVTEKGKDVELRCDPISGHTALYWYRQSLGQGLEFLIYFQGNSAPDKSGLPSDRFSAERTGGSVSTLTIQRTQQEDSAVYLCASSLASGRSGNEQFFGPGTRLTVL.

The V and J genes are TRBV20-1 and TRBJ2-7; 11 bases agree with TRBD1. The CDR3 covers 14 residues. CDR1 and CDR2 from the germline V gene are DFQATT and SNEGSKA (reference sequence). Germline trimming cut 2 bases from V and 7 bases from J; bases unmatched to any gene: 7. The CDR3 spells CSARTGQGALEQYF. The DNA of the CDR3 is TGCAGTGCTAGAACTGGACAGGGGGCTTTGGAGCAGTACTTC.